This T cell receptor (beta chain) was observed in a study of T-cell memory formation after mild COVID-19. About the research overall: The two donors had largely donor-specific TCR clusters.

General study findings and limits: Contracting CD4+ clones were located mainly in CM and EM, and CD8+ clones in EMRA.

Notes on this clonotype: Antigen specificity is unknown.

Amplification by 5'RACE using constant-segment primers produced TCR alpha and TCR beta cDNA libraries that carried sample barcodes and UMIs. TCRdb processed the 5' RACE reads anew with MiXCR; each CDR3 protein has one entry. The sample has approximately 570,000 distinct CDR3 sequences, 18% seen once. Looked up from germline, CDR1 is SGDLS and CDR2 is YYNGEE. The CDR3 has 15 amino acids. V was pared by 0 bases and J by 4 bases, with 13 bases between. The clonotype comes from an adult woman who had mild COVID-19 (a few samples of this study predate the infection). Cell type and time point are not known. The sequenced material came from PBMCs or a T cell subset sorted from them (not recorded which). The chain has TRBV9 and TRBJ1-1; D call uncertain. The CDR3 here is CASSVGSLGRTEAFF. The CDR3 coding sequence is TGTGCCAGCAGCGTAGGGTCCTTGGGCCGCACTGAAGCTTTCTTT.